This T cell receptor (beta chain) was recorded in a study of tumor and adjacent non-tumor tissue in lung cancer. The V gene's germline CDR1 is SGHNT and CDR2 YYREEE (reference sequence). The CDR3 covers 15 residues. This clonotype was seen a handful of times. The target antigen is unknown. The junction departs from the called germline gene at one end, perhaps through a read error. TCRbeta libraries were built with three rounds of nested PCR, modified from ARM-PCR. One entry per CDR3 protein results from TCRdb running MiXCR on the multiplex PCR reads. This sample has about 200,000 distinct CDR3 sequences, with 70% to 75% found just once. RNA was extracted from bulk tissue without any cell sorting. Chemotherapy-naive patients with new lung cancer underwent thoracic surgery in China, August–late 2014. Findings of the study overall: Normal lung showed higher cumulative top 100 clone frequency than tumor.

This chain connects TRBV5-4 to TRBJ2-2; D gene ambiguous. Sequenced input: lung tumor tissue. The sequence derives from a man in his 60s with non-small cell lung cancer. For the CDR3, the DNA is TGTGTCAGCAGCTTGGTGGCGACGAACACCGGGGAGCTGTTTTTT. Protein product: CVSSLVATNTGELFF.